This T cell receptor beta chain was recovered during a study of blood T cell repertoires in COVID-19. Overall study: The United States, Italy and Spain supplied acute and convalescent COVID-19 samples. T cells, B-cell-depleted T cells, or PBMCs supplied cDNA or gDNA.

From germline, CDR1 is KGHSH and CDR2 LQKENI. The CDR3 sequence is 15 residues long. Trimming removed 0 bases at V and 5 bases at J, with 13 bases between. Methods used by the authors: It was from reference gene primer amplification that nucleated cell counts were estimated. The repertoire was sequenced with immunoSEQ multiplex PCR; TCRdb's copy has only in-frame clones and lacks some. V and J calls and clone size follow that table, whereas D and trimming were derived from the DNA. The table includes a few hundred thousand clones, 75% to 85% detected once. This sequence was found in a human donor in a cohort sampled during active COVID-19. The sequenced sample consisted of peripheral blood. This chain uses TRBV18 with TRBJ1-1; perhaps TRBD1 as D (6 bases). The CDR3 loop is CASSPPKGGGTEAFF. CDR3 bases: TGTGCCAGCTCACCACCGAAGGGAGGGGGGACTGAAGCTTTCTTT.